These 9 T cell receptor beta chains were all obtained from the same sample, sequenced in a study of early T cells in non-severe SARS-CoV-2 infection. TCRdb reprocessed the 5' RACE reads via MiXCR and lists one record per CDR3 protein. The sample includes just under 65,000 distinct CDR3 sequences, around 12% of them seen just once. Sequencing used whole blood. The receptors here all came from an adult who was a healthcare worker with PCR-confirmed SARS-CoV-2 infection or an uninfected control (not recorded which).

The chain combines TRBV3-1 with TRBJ1-5; maybe TRBD1 (5 bases). This CDR3 has 15 residues. Trimming shortened V by 4 bases and J by 3 bases, and 13 bases separated the two germline ends. Looked up from germline, CDR1 is LGHDT and CDR2 is YNNKEL (reference sequence). The CDR3 loop is CASSPLRGDNQPQHF. The CDR3 DNA reads as TGTGCCAGCAGCCCCCTCCGAGGGGACAATCAGCCCCAGCATTTT.

The chain combines TRBV12-3 or TRBV12-4 with TRBJ1-4; no clear D. The CDR3 covers 13 residues. Trimming shortened V by 8 bases and J by 7 bases, and 14 bases separated the two germline ends. The CDR3 DNA sequence: TGTGCCAGCGCTATGTACCGGGGTGAAAAACTGTTTTTT. Its protein product is CASAMYRGEKLFF.

The gene calls are TRBV11-3 and TRBJ1-2; D may be TRBD1 (5 bases). V was clipped by 0 bases and J by 4 bases, with 9 bases between them. Looked up from germline, CDR1 is SGHNT and CDR2 is YENEEA. CDR3 size: 14 residues. CDR3 coding DNA: TGTGCCAGCAGCTTAGATCCAGGGAGCTATGGCTACACCTTC. Translation gives CASSLDPGSYGYTF.

This clonotype has just a few counts. The V and J genes are TRBV9 and TRBJ2-5; 7 nucleotides align to TRBD1. This CDR3 has 13 amino acids. V shed 1 base, J shed 4 bases, and the junction held 1 base outside the gene matches. Germline V gene lookup returns CDR1 SGDLS and CDR2 YYNGEE. The CDR3 DNA follows: TGTGCCAGCAGCGTAACAGGGGTAGAGACCCAGTACTTC. Residues: CASSVTGVETQYF.

This clonotype has ten or more counts. V and J are TRBV6-5 and TRBJ1-5; D gene unclear. The CDR3 consists of 12 residues. Deletions cut 10 bases from V and 7 bases from J, with 14 bases between. CDR1 is MNHEY, CDR2 SVGAGI, per germline. The CDR3 loop is CATSTAGQPQHF. Written as DNA, the CDR3 is TGTGCCACCTCCACGGCTGGCCAGCCCCAGCATTTT.

This rearrangement joins TRBV20-1 to TRBJ1-2, with no clear D. The germline V gene encodes CDR1 DFQATT and CDR2 SNEGSKA (reference sequence). The CDR3 extends over 13 amino acids. The V and J ends lost 0 bases and 5 bases respectively, with 10 bases between them. The CDR3 nucleotides are TGCAGTGCTAGAGATCCAGGAGGATATGGCTACACCTTC. It specifies CSARDPGGYGYTF.

V and J are TRBV20-1 and TRBJ2-3; TRBD2 might be the D (5 bases). Trimming removed 5 bases from V and 1 base from J, with 13 bases in between. This CDR3 has 14 amino acids. Per germline, CDR1 DFQATT and CDR2 SNEGSKA (reference sequence). In DNA form, the CDR3 reads TGCAGTGCTCCGAGCGGACTCGGCACAGATACGCAGTATTTT. It yields the protein CSAPSGLGTDTQYF.

In this sample, this clonotype turned up once. The chain uses TRBV5-6 and TRBJ1-4; perhaps TRBD1 as D (6 bases). The CDR3 totals 15 residues. V was cut by 4 bases and J by 3 bases, with 13 bases left in between. CDR1 and CDR2 from the germline V gene are SGHDT and YYEEEE. This chain's CDR3 is CASSMRGTANEKLFF. The CDR3 nucleotides are TGTGCCAGCAGCATGAGGGGGACGGCTAATGAAAAACTGTTTTTT.

Here the CDR3 reads CSVEKTGGISGNTIYF. The CDR3 DNA follows: TGCAGCGTTGAAAAGACAGGGGGCATCTCTGGAAACACCATATATTTT. The chain uses TRBV29-1 and TRBJ1-3; 10 bases are shared with TRBD1. Trimming cost V 2 bases and J 0 bases; bases outside gene matches: 4. Per the germline V gene, CDR1 is SQVTM and CDR2 is ANQGSEA. The length of the CDR3 is 16 residues.